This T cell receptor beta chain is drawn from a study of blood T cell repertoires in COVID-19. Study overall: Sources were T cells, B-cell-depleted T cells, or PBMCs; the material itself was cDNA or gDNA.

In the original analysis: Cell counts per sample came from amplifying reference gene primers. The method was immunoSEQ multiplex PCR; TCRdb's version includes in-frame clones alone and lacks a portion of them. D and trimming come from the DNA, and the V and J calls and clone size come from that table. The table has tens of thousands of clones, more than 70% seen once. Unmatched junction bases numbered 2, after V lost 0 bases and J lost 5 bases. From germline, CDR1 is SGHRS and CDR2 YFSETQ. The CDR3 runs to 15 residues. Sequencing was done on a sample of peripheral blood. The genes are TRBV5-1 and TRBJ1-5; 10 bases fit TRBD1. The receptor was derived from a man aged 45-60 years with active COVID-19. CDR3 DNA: TGCGCCAGCAGCTTGGGGACAGGGGGGTATCAGCCCCAGCATTTT. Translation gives CASSLGTGGYQPQHF. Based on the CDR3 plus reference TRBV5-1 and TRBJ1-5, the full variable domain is KAGVTQTPRYLIKTRGQQVTLSCSPISGHRSVSWYQQTPGQGLQFLFEYFSETQRNKGNFPGRFSGRQFSNSRSEMNVSTLELGDSALYLCASSLGTGGYQPQHFGDGTRLSIL.